What follows is one TCR beta chain and its context. Its antigen is currently unknown. The data stem from a study of T cells after yellow fever vaccination. Study-level findings and limits: Only a minor proportion of clonotypes was detected across both CD4 and CD8 compartments. FACS-sorted repertoires could contain abundant clonotypes contaminating from the bulk population.

This CDR3 region has 20 residues. Germline loops: CDR1 LGHNA, CDR2 YSLEER. V gave up 0 bases and J gave up 1 base, with 22 bases separating them. Each CDR3 protein gets one entry after TCRdb re-called the 5' RACE reads with MiXCR. The sample yields about 350,000 distinct CDR3 sequences, 8% to 9.5% seen once. The source is a young man who received the YFV17D yellow fever vaccine. The sequencing used PBMCs, collected 35 to 50 days after the first yellow fever vaccination. The chain carries TRBV4-3 and TRBJ1-5; D may be TRBD1 (5 bases). CDR3 in amino acids: CASSQDLHGWGGKSNQPQHF. CDR3 in DNA: TGCGCCAGCAGCCAAGATCTACACGGATGGGGGGGGAAAAGCAATCAGCCCCAGCATTTT.